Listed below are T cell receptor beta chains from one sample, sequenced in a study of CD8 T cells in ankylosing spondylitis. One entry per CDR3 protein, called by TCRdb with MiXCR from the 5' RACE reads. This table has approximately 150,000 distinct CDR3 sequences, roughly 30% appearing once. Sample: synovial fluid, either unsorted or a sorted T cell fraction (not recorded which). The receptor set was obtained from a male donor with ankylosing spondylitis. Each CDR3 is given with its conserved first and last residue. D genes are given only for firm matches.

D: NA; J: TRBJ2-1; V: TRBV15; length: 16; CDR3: CATSTGGREVNNEQFF
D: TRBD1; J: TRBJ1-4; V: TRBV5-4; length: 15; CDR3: CASSTRTGGLEKLFF
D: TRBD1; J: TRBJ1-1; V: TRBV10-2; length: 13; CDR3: CASSPQGTREAFF
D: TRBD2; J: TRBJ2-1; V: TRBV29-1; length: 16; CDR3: CSVEPGSGRTYNEQFF
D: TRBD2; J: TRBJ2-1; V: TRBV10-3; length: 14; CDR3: CAISEVAGYNEQFF
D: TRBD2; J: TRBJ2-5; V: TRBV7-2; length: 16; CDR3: CASSLRSAGGMETQYF
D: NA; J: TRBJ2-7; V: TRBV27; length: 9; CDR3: CALPHEQYF
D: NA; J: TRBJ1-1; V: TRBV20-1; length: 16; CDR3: CSASRESGRGYTEAFF
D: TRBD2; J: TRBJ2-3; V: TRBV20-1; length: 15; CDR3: CSASVAGAGTDTQYF
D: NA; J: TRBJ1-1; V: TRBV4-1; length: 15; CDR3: CASSQGYSMNTEAFF
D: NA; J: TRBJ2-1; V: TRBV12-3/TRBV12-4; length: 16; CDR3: CAGSPKGKGTYNEQFF
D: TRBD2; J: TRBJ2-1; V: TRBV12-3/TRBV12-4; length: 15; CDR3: CASSPLAGAYNEQFF
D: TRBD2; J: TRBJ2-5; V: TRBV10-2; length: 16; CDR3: CASSEGSGGKKETQYF
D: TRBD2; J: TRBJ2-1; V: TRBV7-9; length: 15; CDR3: CASSPWTSPYNEQFF
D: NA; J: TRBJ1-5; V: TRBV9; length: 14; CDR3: CASSVGPSHQPQHF
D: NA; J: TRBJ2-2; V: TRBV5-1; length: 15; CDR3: CASSSRGVGTGELFF
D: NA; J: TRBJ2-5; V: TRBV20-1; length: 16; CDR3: CSASGGASGDQETQYF
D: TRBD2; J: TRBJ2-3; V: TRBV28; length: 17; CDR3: CASSSPTSGMTEDTQYF
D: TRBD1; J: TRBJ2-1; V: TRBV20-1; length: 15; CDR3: CSADRRDRVHNEQFF
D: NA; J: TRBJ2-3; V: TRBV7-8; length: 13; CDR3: CASSLVQMDTQYF
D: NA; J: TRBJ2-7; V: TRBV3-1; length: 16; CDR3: CASSQVTASAPGQQYF
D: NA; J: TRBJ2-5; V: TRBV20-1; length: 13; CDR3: CSVYVGGRETQYF
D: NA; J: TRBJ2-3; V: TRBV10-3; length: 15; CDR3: CAISFTGNPADTQYF
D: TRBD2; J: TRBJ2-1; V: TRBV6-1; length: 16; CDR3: CASSEGRSSGRGEQFF
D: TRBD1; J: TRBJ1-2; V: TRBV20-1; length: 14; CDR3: CSASPGTVNYGYTF
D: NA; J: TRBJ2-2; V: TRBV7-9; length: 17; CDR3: CASSLSYLDSRTGELFF
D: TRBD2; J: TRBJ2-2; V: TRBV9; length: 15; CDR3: CASGPGTTYTGELFF
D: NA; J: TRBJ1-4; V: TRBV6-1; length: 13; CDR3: CASSLVWDEKLFF
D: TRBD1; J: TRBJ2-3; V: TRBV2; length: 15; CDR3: CASRWDRGLEDTQYF
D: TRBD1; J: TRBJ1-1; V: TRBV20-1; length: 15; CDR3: CSASRTGRGDTEAFF
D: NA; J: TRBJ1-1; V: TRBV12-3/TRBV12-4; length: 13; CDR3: CASSLGARIKAFF
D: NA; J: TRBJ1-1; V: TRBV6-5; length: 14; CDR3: CASSYAVMNTEAFF
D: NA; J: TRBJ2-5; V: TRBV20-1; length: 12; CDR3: CSASPGWETQYF
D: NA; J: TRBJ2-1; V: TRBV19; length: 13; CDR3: CASSIVSPGIQFF
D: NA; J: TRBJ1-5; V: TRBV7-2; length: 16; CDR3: CASSLVGTGGVQPQHF
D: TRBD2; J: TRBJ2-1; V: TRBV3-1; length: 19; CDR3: CASSQQGLAGGSSYNEQFF
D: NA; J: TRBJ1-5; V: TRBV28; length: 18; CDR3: CASSSLALASGSNQPQHF
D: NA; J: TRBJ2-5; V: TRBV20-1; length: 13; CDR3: CSAHTRASETQYF
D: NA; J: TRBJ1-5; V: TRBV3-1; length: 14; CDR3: CASSHRASRQPQHF
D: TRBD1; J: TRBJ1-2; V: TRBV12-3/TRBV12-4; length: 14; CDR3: CASSFPGGVYGYTF
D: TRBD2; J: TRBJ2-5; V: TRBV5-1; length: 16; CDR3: CASSLAGREGRETQYF
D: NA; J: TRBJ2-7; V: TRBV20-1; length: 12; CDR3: CSARQSTYEQYF
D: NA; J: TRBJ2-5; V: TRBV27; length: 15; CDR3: CASSLSITSQETQYF
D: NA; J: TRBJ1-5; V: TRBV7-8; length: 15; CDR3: CASSSGLFSNQPQHF
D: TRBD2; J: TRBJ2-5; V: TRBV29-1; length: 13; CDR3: CSVASGSLETQYF
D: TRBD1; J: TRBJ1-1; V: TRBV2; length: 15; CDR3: CASSESRQGYTEAFF
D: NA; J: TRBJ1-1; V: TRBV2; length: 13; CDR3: CASRDTVNTEAFF
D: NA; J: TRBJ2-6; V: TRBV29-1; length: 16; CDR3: CSVWEDPFSGANVLTF
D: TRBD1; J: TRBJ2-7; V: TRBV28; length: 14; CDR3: CASRLGQGVHEQYF
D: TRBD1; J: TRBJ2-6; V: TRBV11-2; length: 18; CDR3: CASSLGQGAGYGANVLTF
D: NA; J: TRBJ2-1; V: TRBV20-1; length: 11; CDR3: CSALIRVGQFF
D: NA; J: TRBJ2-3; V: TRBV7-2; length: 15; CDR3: CASSYKELSLYTQYF
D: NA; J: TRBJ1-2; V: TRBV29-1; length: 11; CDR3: CSAAYGLGYTF
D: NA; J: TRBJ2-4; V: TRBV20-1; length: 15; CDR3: CSARGWVGQQNIQYF
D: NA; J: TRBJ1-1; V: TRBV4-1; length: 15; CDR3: CASSQGEAMNTEAFF